In this sample, the clone carrying this TCR beta chain turned up once. Its antigen is as yet unknown. The sample comes from a study of T cell responses to AZD1222 COVID-19 vaccine. Using immunoSEQ multiplex PCR, the repertoire was profiled, and TCRdb retains in-frame clones only, with some absent. The sample carries about 81,000 clones, approximately 90% recorded once. General study results and limits: Most donors were white British, females outnumbered males, and clonal diversity was possibly underestimated. The number of AZD1222 recipients seropositive at baseline was only 6 or 7. Spike-specific TCR breadth rose after two AZD1222 doses, and depth rose as well.

V was trimmed by 0 bases and J by 1 base, leaving 6 bases between them. The CDR3 sequence is 14 residues long. CDR1 and CDR2 from the germline V gene are LGHDT and YNNKEL (reference sequence). The material sequenced was peripheral blood, taken 28 days after the second AZD1222 dose. V usage is TRBV3-1 (or the pseudogene TRBV3-2) and J usage is TRBJ1-1; maybe TRBD1 (5 bases). This TCR derives from an adult who received the AZD1222 COVID-19 vaccine. CDR3 protein: CASSQDGGNTEAFF. DNA for the CDR3: TGTGCCAGCAGCCAAGATGGGGGGAACACTGAAGCTTTCTTT.